A single sample gave rise to the 14 T cell receptor beta chains below, sequenced in a study of blood T cell repertoires in COVID-19 (dated by TCRdb to about 2020). Receptor libraries were prepared by the immunoSEQ multiplex PCR assay. TCRdb provides this immuneACCESS table in a form limited to in-frame rearrangements. Some clones are lacking; in checked studies, under half of them reflect an unresolved V gene, and why the rest are absent is not known. This sample has about 140,000 clones in its table, and 65% to 85% of those were observed once. Around 5% of the sample is held by the ten biggest clonotypes. The source material was PBMCs or T cells enriched from blood (not recorded which). These TCRs come from a man in his 70s who had been exposed to COVID-19.

The chain has TRBV2 and TRBJ2-7, with D unresolved. Between the trimmed V and J ends, which lost 4 bases and 5 bases, there was a span of 9 bases. This CDR3 has 12 amino acids. Germline loops: CDR1 SNHLY, CDR2 FYNNEI. The CDR3 DNA reads TGTGCCAGCAGTGGCCTTAGTGACGAGCAGTACTTC. Encoded protein: CASSGLSDEQYF.

This clone was seen more than once but under ten times. The rearrangement uses TRBV6-2 or TRBV6-3 and TRBJ2-1, with TRBD2 as a possible D gene (5 bases). Germline V gene data show CDR1 as MNHEY and CDR2 as SVGEGT. The CDR3 runs to 14 residues. The germline V and J ends were trimmed by 2 bases and 4 bases, with 9 bases remaining between them. The CDR3 DNA reads TGTGCCAGCAGTTACCCGGACTTATACAATGAGCAGTTCTTC. This encodes CASSYPDLYNEQFF.

The genes are TRBV7-2 and TRBJ1-2; TRBD1 aligns across 9 bases. After removal of 1 base from V and 4 bases from J, the junction contained 4 bases not matched to a gene. This CDR3 has 15 residues. Germline V gives CDR1 SGHTA, CDR2 FQGNSA. As DNA, the CDR3 is TGTGCCAGCAGCTTAGAGGGACAGGGTAGCTATGGCTACACCTTC. Translated: CASSLEGQGSYGYTF.

The table lists this clone with many counts. The chain couples TRBV19 to TRBJ2-7; TRBD2 is a possible D gene (6 bases). The CDR3 consists of 14 residues. Trimming left V 5 bases short and J 1 base short, with 12 bases between. Germline V gene lookup returns CDR1 LNHDA and CDR2 SQIVND (reference sequence). The CDR3 sequence is CASSLRDWSYEQYF. Written as DNA, the CDR3 is TGTGCCAGTAGTCTCCGGGACTGGTCCTACGAGCAGTACTTC. The whole variable domain, filled in from reference TRBV19 and TRBJ2-7, reads DGGITQSPKYLFRKEGQNVTLSCEQNLNHDAMYWYRQDPGQGLRLIYYSQIVNDFQKGDIAEGYSVSREKKESFPLTVTSAQKNPTAFYLCASSLRDWSYEQYFGPGTRLTVT.

The sample holds a few counts of this clone. CDR3 protein: CASSSFSGRDNEQFF. In nucleotides, the CDR3 is TGTGCCAGCAGTTCCTTTAGCGGGAGGGACAATGAGCAGTTCTTC. The rearrangement links TRBV27 to TRBJ2-1, with 11 bases matching TRBD2. CDR1 and CDR2 from the germline V gene are MNHEY and SMNVEV (reference sequence). This CDR3 has 15 amino acids. The junction had 4 bases not matched to a gene; V was cut back by 4 bases and J by 5 bases.

The V gene is TRBV28, the J gene TRBJ1-1, with 7 nucleotides matching TRBD1. This CDR3 is 13 amino acids long. From germline, CDR1 is MDHEN and CDR2 SYDVKM. V lost 3 bases and J lost 4; bases outside the gene matches: 2. Here the CDR3 DNA reads TGTGCCAGCAGTTTCACAGGGGCCACTGAAGCTTTCTTT. Translated: CASSFTGATEAFF.

The rearrangement uses TRBV3-1 (or the pseudogene TRBV3-2) and TRBJ2-3, with 7 bases identical to TRBD2. Losses at the gene ends were 2 bases for V and 6 bases for J; bases not matched to a gene: 8. The CDR3 loop spans 15 amino acids. Germline CDR1 is LGHDT and CDR2 is YNNKEL (reference sequence). The CDR3 spells CASSQLAERRDTQYF. The CDR3 DNA is TGTGCCAGCAGCCAACTAGCGGAAAGGCGGGATACGCAGTATTTT.

The CDR3 region is CASTRTGPYTEAFF. CDR3 sequence (DNA): TGTGCCAGCACCCGGACAGGGCCCTACACTGAAGCTTTCTTT. The gene calls are TRBV14 and TRBJ1-1; 8 bases are shared with TRBD1. Germline V CDR1 and CDR2: SGHDN, FVKESK. The CDR3 covers 14 residues. J lost 3 bases, V lost 7 bases, and 7 bases had no gene match.

The chain couples TRBV7-9 to TRBJ2-7; maybe TRBD2 (5 bases). The CDR3 consists of 14 residues. The germline V and J ends were trimmed by 1 base and 6 bases, with 13 bases remaining between them. The germline V gene encodes CDR1 SEHNR and CDR2 FQNEAQ (reference sequence). The CDR3 DNA is TGTGCCAGCAGCTTAGGATCCTCCGGGGTCGAGCAGTACTTC. This encodes CASSLGSSGVEQYF.

The chain employs TRBV13 and TRBJ2-1; D may be TRBD2 (5 bases). Trimming took 3 bases from V and 8 from J, leaving 11 bases between them. The V gene's germline CDR1 is PRHDT and CDR2 FYEKMQ (reference sequence). The CDR3 covers 13 residues. The CDR3 DNA is TGTGCCAGCAGCTTGGGAGCTGTGCATGAGCAGTTCTTC. Amino acid sequence: CASSLGAVHEQFF.

The chain links TRBV5-1 to TRBJ1-2; the D gene is possibly TRBD1 (6 bases). The CDR3 is made up of 15 amino acids. V dropped 4 bases and J dropped 6 bases, with 19 bases sitting between them. Germline-derived CDR1 and CDR2 are SGHRS and YFSETQ. The CDR3 is CASSATSGGVDGYTF. The CDR3, as DNA: TGCGCCAGCAGCGCTACCTCGGGGGGCGTTGATGGCTACACCTTC.

The chain employs TRBV6-5 and TRBJ2-3, with 9 bases lining up with TRBD1. Per germline, CDR1 MNHEY and CDR2 SVGAGI. The CDR3 runs 14 residues. With 5 bases clipped from V and 4 bases from J, the junction kept 4 bases outside the gene matches. The CDR3 DNA follows: TGTGCCAGCAGTAGGACAGGGGTGTCAGATACGCAGTATTTT. Protein product: CASSRTGVSDTQYF.

In this sample, this clone turned up once. The chain employs TRBV4-1 and TRBJ2-7; 9 bases agree with TRBD1. The CDR3 consists of 15 residues. The V gene's germline CDR1 is MGHRA and CDR2 YSYEKL. V trimming: 0 bases; J trimming: 3 bases; junction bases outside the gene matches: 3. In DNA, the CDR3 is TGCGCCAGCAGCCAAGATACAGGGGGCGGCTACGAGCAGTACTTC. Residues: CASSQDTGGGYEQYF.

J is TRBJ1-2 and V is TRBV19; D perhaps matches TRBD1 (6 bases). Germline V gives CDR1 LNHDA, CDR2 SQIVND (reference sequence). V lost 10 bases and J lost 8, with 20 bases in between. The CDR3 sequence is 13 residues long. Here the CDR3 reads CATNGGAYGGYTF. CDR3 DNA: TGTGCCACGAATGGGGGGGCCTATGGGGGCTACACCTTC.